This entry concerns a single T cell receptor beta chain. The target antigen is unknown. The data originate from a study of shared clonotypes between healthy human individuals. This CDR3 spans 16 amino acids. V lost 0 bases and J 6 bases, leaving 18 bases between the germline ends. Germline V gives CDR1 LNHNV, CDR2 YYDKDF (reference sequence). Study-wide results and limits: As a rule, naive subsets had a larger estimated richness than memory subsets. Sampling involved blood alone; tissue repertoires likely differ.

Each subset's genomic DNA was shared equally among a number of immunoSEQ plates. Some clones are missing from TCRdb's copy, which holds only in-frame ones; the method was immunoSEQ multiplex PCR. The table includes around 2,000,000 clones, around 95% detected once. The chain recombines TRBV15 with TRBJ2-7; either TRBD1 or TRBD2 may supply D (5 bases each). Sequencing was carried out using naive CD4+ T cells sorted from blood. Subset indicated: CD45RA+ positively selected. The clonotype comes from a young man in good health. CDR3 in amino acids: CATSRDDTPRGTEQYF. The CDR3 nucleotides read TGTGCCACCAGCAGAGATGACACCCCCCGAGGGACCGAGCAGTACTTC.